A single TCR beta chain is shown here with its context. The data stem from a study of blood T cell repertoires in COVID-19. This CDR3 region has 15 residues. The ends lost 1 base at V and 1 base at J; junction bases unmatched: 2. Germline V gene sequence: CDR1 LGHDT, CDR2 YNNKEL (reference sequence). Method: immunoSEQ multiplex PCR; TCRdb's copy keeps in-frame clones and lacks some. The profile covers roughly 570,000 clones, with roughly nine tenths appearing a single time and about 8% taken by the ten largest. The sequenced sample was peripheral blood. This rearrangement joins TRBV3-1 (or the pseudogene TRBV3-2) to TRBJ2-7, with 9 bases matching TRBD2. This clonotype was obtained from a woman between 50 and 59 years old with COVID-19, enrolled during active disease. The CDR3 reads CASSQGLAGSYEQYF. The CDR3 nucleotides read TGTGCCAGCAGCCAAGGGCTAGCGGGGTCCTACGAGCAGTACTTC.